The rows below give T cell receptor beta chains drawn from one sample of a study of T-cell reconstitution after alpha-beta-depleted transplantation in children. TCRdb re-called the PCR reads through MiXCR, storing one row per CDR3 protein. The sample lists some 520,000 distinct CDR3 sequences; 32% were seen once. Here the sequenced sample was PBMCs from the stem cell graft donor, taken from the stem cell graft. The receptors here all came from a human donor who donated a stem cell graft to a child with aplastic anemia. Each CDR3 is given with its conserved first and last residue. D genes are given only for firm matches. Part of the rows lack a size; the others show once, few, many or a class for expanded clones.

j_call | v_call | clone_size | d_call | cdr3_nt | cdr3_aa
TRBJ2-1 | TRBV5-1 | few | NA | TGCGCCAGCAGCTTGGGGCATCCTAGCCAGTCCTACAATGAGCAGTTCTTC | CASSLGHPSQSYNEQFF
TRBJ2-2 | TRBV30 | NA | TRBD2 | TGTGCCTGGAGTAGTCCCCTACTAGCGGGAAGAACCGGGGAGCTGTTTTTT | CAWSSPLLAGRTGELFF
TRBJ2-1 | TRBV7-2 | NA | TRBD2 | TGTGCCAGCAGCTTAGCCGGCCTAGCGGGAGGCCGGGATGAGCAGTTCTTC | CASSLAGLAGGRDEQFF
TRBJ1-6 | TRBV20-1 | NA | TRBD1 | TGCAGTGCTCCCTCCCCCTCAGGGGGCAATTCACCCCTCCACTTT | CSAPSPSGGNSPLHF
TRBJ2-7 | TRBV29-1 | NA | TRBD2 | TGCAGCGTCGGGACTAGCGGGAGCTACGAGCAGTACTTC | CSVGTSGSYEQYF
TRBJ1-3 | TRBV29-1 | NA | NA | TGCAGCGTTAACGGTCAGCACTCTGGAAACACCATATATTTT | CSVNGQHSGNTIYF
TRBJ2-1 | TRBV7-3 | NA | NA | TGTGCCAGCAGCCCCTTGTTAGACAATGAGCAGTTCTTC | CASSPLLDNEQFF
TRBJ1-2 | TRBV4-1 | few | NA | TGCGCCAGCAGCCAAGAGGCAGGCCCCTATGGCTACACCTTC | CASSQEAGPYGYTF
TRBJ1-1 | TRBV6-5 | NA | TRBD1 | TGTGCCAGCAGTTCCCGACAGGGTGAAGCTTTCTTT | CASSSRQGEAFF
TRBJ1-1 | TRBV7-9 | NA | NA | TGTGCCAGCAGCCACAACTCGAAGGGGACCCAAGCTTTCTTT | CASSHNSKGTQAFF
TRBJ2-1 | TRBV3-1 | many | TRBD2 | TGTGCCAGCAGCCAACATACCGGGACTAGAATTAATGAGCAGTTCTTC | CASSQHTGTRINEQFF
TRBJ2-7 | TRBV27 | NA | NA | TGTGCCAGCAGTTTCACCAGGGTCTCCTACGAGCAGTACTTC | CASSFTRVSYEQYF
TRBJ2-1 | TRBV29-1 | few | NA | TGCAGCGTTGAAGACAGGTTCAGCTCCTACAATGAGCAGTTCTTC | CSVEDRFSSYNEQFF
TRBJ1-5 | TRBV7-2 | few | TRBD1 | TGTGCCAGCAGCCCATGGACAGGGTCTAGCAGCAATCAGCCCCAGCATTTT | CASSPWTGSSSNQPQHF
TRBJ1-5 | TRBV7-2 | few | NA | TGTGCCAGCAGAGCGTCGGGCGGTTTGTTCGGCAATCAGCCCCAGCATTTT | CASRASGGLFGNQPQHF
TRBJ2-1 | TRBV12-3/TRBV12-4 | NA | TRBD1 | TGTGCCAGCGCCCCAGGGGGCGCCTACAATGAGCAGTTCTTC | CASAPGGAYNEQFF
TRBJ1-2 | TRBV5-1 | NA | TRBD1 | TGCGCCAGCAGCGACGGGACAGGGGACTATGGCTACACCTTC | CASSDGTGDYGYTF
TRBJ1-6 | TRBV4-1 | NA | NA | TGCGCCAGCAGCCAAGATACGGGGGGCGCGAAGTCACCCCTCCACTTT | CASSQDTGGAKSPLHF